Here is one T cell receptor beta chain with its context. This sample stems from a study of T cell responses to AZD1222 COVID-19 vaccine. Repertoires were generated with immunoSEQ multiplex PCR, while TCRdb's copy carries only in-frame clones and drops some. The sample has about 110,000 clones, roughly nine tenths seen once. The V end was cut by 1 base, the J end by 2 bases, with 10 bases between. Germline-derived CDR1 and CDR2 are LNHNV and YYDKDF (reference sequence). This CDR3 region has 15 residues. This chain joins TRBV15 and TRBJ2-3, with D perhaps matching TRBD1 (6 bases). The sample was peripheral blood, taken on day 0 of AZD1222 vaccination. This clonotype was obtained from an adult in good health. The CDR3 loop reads CATSRGGQNTDTQYF. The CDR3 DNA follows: TGTGCCACCAGCAGAGGTGGACAGAACACAGATACGCAGTATTTT.